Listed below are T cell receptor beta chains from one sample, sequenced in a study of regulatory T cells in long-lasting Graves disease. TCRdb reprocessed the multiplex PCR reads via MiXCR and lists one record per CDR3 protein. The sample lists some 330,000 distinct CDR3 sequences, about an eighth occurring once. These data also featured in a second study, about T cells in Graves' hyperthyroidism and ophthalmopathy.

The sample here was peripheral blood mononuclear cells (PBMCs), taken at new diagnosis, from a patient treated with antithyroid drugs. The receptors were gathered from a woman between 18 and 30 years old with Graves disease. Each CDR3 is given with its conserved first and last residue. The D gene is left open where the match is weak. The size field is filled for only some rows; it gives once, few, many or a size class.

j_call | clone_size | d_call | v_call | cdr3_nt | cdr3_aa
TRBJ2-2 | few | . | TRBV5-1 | TGCGCCAGCAGCTTTCTCTACCAGGGGGGAACCGGGGAGCTGTTTTTT | CASSFLYQGGTGELFF
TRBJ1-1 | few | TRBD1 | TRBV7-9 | TGTGCCAGCAGCATTAAAACGACAGGGTATGGTACGAACACTGAAGCTTTCTTT | CASSIKTTGYGTNTEAFF
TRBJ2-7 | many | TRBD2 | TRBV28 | TGTGCCAGCAGTTTCGCGGGACTAGTAGTGCCCTACGAGCAGTACTTC | CASSFAGLVVPYEQYF
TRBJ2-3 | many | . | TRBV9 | TGTGCCAGCAGCGCCAGGGACTTCACAGATACGCAGTATTTT | CASSARDFTDTQYF
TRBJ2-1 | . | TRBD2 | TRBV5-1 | TGCGCCAGCAGCTTGGTTTCTTTCGGGCTAGCGGGAGCAACCCACTACAATGAGCAGTTCTTC | CASSLVSFGLAGATHYNEQFF
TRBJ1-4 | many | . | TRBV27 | TGTGCCAGCAGTTTTGCAACTAATGAAAAACTGTTTTTT | CASSFATNEKLFF
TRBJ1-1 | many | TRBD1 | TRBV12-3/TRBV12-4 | TGTGCCAGCAGTTTACAGGGGGCGTTCACTGAAGCTTTCTTT | CASSLQGAFTEAFF
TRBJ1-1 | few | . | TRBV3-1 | TGTGCCAGCAGCCAAGAAGGGTCAGACACTGAAGCTTTCTTT | CASSQEGSDTEAFF
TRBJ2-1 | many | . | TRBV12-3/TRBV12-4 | TGTGCCAGCACCTCGAGGGGTTTCGATGAGCAGTTCTTC | CASTSRGFDEQFF
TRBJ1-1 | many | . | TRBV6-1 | TGTGCCAGCGCAGACAGACCGAACACTGAAGCTTTCTTT | CASADRPNTEAFF
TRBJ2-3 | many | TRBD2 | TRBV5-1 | TGCGCCAGCAGCTTGGTAGTAGCGGGGCAAAGCACAGATACGCAGTATTTT | CASSLVVAGQSTDTQYF
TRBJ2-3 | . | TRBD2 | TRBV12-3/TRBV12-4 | TGTGCCAGCAGTTCCACAGCGGGGGGAACAGATACGCAGTATTTT | CASSSTAGGTDTQYF
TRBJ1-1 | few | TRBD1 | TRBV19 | TGTGCCAGTAGTATTTACAGGGGGGGCAACACTGAAGCTTTCTTT | CASSIYRGGNTEAFF
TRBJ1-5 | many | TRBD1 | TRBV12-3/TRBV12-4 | TGTGCCAGCAGGGGTCTACAGGGGGGCCTGAATCAGCCCCAGCATTTT | CASRGLQGGLNQPQHF
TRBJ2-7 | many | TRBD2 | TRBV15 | TGTGCCACCAGCGGACGCTTGGCGGGAGAGAGCGGAGGGCTCTCCTACGAGCAGTACTTC | CATSGRLAGESGGLSYEQYF
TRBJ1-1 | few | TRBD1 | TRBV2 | TGTGCCAGCAGGAGACAGGGGTGGGTGCCTGAAGCTTTCTTT | CASRRQGWVPEAFF
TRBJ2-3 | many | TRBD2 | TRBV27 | TGTGCCAGCAGTTTTGCGGGAGTGCCTGATACGCAGTATTTT | CASSFAGVPDTQYF
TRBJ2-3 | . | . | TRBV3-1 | TGTGCCAGCAGCCAGCCAGGGGCGGCTGGCACAGATACGCAGTATTTT | CASSQPGAAGTDTQYF
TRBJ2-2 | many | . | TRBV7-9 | TGTGCCAGCAGCTTCCAGGGTAGCGGGGAGCTGTTTTTT | CASSFQGSGELFF
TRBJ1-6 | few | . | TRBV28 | TGTGCCAGCAGAACCACCGCGAGATCACCCCTCCACTTT | CASRTTARSPLHF
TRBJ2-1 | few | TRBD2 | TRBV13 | TGTGCCAGCAGCTCGAGCGGGACTAGCGATTTCGATGAGCAGTTCTTC | CASSSSGTSDFDEQFF
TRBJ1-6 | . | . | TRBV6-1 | TGTGCCAGCAGCCACGGGGGGGTTTGGGGTAATTCACCCCTCCACTTT | CASSHGGVWGNSPLHF
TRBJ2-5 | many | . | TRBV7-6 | TGTGCCAGCAGTTCCCCACTCGGGCCTGCTGAGGAGACCCAGTACTTC | CASSSPLGPAEETQYF
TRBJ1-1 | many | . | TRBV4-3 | TGCGCCAGCAGCCGAAGGCAGGGGCCCGGAACTGAAGCTTTCTTT | CASSRRQGPGTEAFF
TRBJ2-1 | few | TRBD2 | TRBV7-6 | TGTGCCAGCAGCTTAGCTTATGGACTAGCGCTTGATGAGCAGTTCTTC | CASSLAYGLALDEQFF
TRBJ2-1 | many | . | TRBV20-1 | TGCAGTGCTAGAGATGAGGAATTTAGGAATGAGCAGTTCTTC | CSARDEEFRNEQFF
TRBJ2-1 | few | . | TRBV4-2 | TGTGCCAGCAGCCAATTGCCCCGGGACTCGAGCTCCTACAATGAGCAGTTCTTC | CASSQLPRDSSSYNEQFF
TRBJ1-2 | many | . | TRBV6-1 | TGTGCCAGCAGTCTTACCCGAGGGGTCTATGGCTACACCTTC | CASSLTRGVYGYTF
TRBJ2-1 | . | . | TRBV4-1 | TGCGCCAGCAGACAGGTCCGGGGCCCTAATGAGCAGTTCTTC | CASRQVRGPNEQFF
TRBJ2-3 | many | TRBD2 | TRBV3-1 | TGTGCCAGCAGCCAAGACCTCACTAGCGGCTATCACACAGATACGCAGTATTTT | CASSQDLTSGYHTDTQYF
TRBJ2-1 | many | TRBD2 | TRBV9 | TGTGCCAGCAGCGACCATACCGGGACTAGCGGGGCTTACAATGAGCAGTTCTTC | CASSDHTGTSGAYNEQFF
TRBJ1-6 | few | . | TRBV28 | TGTGCCAGCAGTGCGCTCAGGGTAAGGGGGTCACCCCTCCACTTT | CASSALRVRGSPLHF
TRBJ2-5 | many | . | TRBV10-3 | TGTGCCATCAGTGAGTCTATTAGGGGGGCCCAAGAGACCCAGTACTTC | CAISESIRGAQETQYF
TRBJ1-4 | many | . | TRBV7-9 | TGTGCCAGCAGCTTTAAACGGATTAATGAAAAACTGTTTTTT | CASSFKRINEKLFF
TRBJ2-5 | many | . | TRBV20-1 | TGCAGTGCTCGGAAAGATAGGCTAGAGACCCAGTACTTC | CSARKDRLETQYF
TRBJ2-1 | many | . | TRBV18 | TGTGCCAGCTCACCTAGGGGTGGGGAGGCCAACTACAATGAGCAGTTCTTC | CASSPRGGEANYNEQFF
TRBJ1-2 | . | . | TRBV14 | TGTGCCAGCAGCCAACAGGGATACTATGGCTACACCTTC | CASSQQGYYGYTF
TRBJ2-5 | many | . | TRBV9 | TGTGCCAGCAGCCGAATTAACGGGGAGACCCAGTACTTC | CASSRINGETQYF
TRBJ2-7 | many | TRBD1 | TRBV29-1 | TGCAGCGCCTTCCGGGACAGCACCTACGAGCAGTACTTC | CSAFRDSTYEQYF
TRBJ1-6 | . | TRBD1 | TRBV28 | TGTGCCAGCAGTTTATCCGGGACAGGGGGCCGTTCACCCCTCCACTTT | CASSLSGTGGRSPLHF
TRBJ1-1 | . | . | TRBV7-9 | TGTGCCAGCAGCCCAGGGATCAGAATGGAAGCTTTCTTT | CASSPGIRMEAFF
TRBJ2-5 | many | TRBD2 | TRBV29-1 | TGCAGCGTGGATCCTTCGCGGGAGGGCCTAGAGGAGACCCAGTACTTC | CSVDPSREGLEETQYF
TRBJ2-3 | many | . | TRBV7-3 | TGTGCCAGCAGCTTAGCAGGGACTCTCACAGATACGCAGTATTTT | CASSLAGTLTDTQYF
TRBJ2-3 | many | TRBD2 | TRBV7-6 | TGTGCCAGCAGGCCTCTAGCGGGGGACCTCACAGATACGCAGTATTTT | CASRPLAGDLTDTQYF
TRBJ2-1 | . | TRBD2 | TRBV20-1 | TGCGGTGCTAGCGGGAGCTCCTACAATGAGCAGTTCTTC | CGASGSSYNEQFF
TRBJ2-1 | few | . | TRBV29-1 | TGCAGCGTTGTCGGGTTTCCCACGACCTACAATGAGCAGTTCTTC | CSVVGFPTTYNEQFF
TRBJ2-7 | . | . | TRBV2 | TGTGCCCTAGGGCCCTCGGGCTACGAGCAGTACTTC | CALGPSGYEQYF
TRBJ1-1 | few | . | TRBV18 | TGTGCCAGCTCACTTAGGGGTAGTAGAAACACTGAAGCTTTCTTT | CASSLRGSRNTEAFF
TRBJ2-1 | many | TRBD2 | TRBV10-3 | TGTGCCATCAGTGACCCCGAGGCCCTTAGCGGGAGGGATGACAATGAGCAGTTCTTC | CAISDPEALSGRDDNEQFF
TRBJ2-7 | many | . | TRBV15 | TGTGCCACCAGCAGAGTTCGGGACGACGAGCAGTACTTC | CATSRVRDDEQYF
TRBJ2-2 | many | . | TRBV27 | TGTGCCAGCAGCCCAGGGGTTGTCAGCCACACCGGGGAGCTGTTTTTT | CASSPGVVSHTGELFF
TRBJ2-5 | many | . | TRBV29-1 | TGCAGCGTTGAGTATCTGCGGGCGACACAAGAGACCCAGTACTTC | CSVEYLRATQETQYF
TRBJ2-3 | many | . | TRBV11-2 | TGTGCCAGCAGCTTCGAAGGGGCCGTAAATTCCCGTCGTACCACGCATGATACGCAGTATTTT | CASSFEGAVNSRRTTHDTQYF
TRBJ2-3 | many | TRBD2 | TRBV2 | TGTGCCAGCAGGGCCAGAAGACTAGCGGGAGCTACGCAGTATTTT | CASRARRLAGATQYF
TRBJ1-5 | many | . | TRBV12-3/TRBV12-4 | TGTGCCAGCAGTTTGTACGGGGGAGGGAGCAATCAGCCCCAGCATTTT | CASSLYGGGSNQPQHF
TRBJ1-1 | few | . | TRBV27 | TGTGCCAGCAGTTTAGGAGGTTTTGGTTCCACTGGAGCTTTCTTT | CASSLGGFGSTGAFF
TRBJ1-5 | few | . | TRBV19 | TGTGCCAGTAGTATCACCTCATATAGCAATCAGCCCCAGCATTTT | CASSITSYSNQPQHF
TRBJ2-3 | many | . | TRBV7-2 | TGTGCCAGCAGCTTAGATCGAAGAGGTCGCACAGATACGCAGTATTTT | CASSLDRRGRTDTQYF